Included here is one TCR beta chain sequence, with context. The target antigen is unknown. V lost 0 bases and J lost 3; bases outside the gene matches: 13. The CDR3 has 19 amino acids. Germline V gene lookup returns CDR1 MNHEY and CDR2 SMNVEV (reference sequence). Primers: 60 Vbeta forward and 13 Jbeta reverse. Here immunoSEQ multiplex PCR was the method, and the copy in TCRdb shows in-frame clones only, minus some. The sample holds roughly 80,000 clones, approximately 65% seen once. This sample stems from a study of cytomegalovirus exposure and HLA in healthy donors. The study, taken as a whole, reports: Many donors shared some public TCRs, even though most TCR sequences were rare. There were several of the most significant clusters that appeared linked to common viral pathogens in a later analysis.

Specimen: PBMCs. The V gene is TRBV27, the J gene TRBJ2-1, with TRBD2 identical over 8 bases. The TCR sequence derives from a male donor in good health and CMV-seropositive. The CDR3 nucleotides are TGTGCCAGCAGTTTATCAAGGGTAGCGGGGCCCTTAAACTACAATGAGCAGTTCTTC. This gives the protein CASSLSRVAGPLNYNEQFF.